These T cell receptor beta chains were read from a single sample in a study of shared clonotypes between healthy human individuals. The repertoire was sequenced with immunoSEQ multiplex PCR; TCRdb's copy has only in-frame clones and lacks some. This sample has about 2,100,000 clones; around 93% occur once, and the top ten carry roughly 1.7%. The specimen was naive CD8+ T cells from PBMCs. Receptor source: a man aged 18 to 29 in good health. Some clones in this sample may be carry-over from other donors' samples. The CDR3 runs from the conserved cysteine through the conserved F or W. D genes are given only for firm matches. For some rows the clone size is stated as once, few or many, or as a class when expanded; others skip it.

D gene | J gene | V gene | clone size | CDR3 protein | CDR3 DNA
NA | TRBJ1-5 | TRBV28 | once | CASSLYRARNQPQHF | TGTGCCAGCAGTTTATACAGGGCACGCAATCAGCCCCAGCATTTT
NA | TRBJ2-7 | TRBV9 | NA | CASSVALSDEQYF | TGTGCCAGCAGCGTAGCACTGTCCGACGAGCAGTACTTC
NA | TRBJ2-1 | TRBV27 | NA | CASSYEGGYNEQFF | TGTGCCAGCAGTTATGAAGGCGGGTACAATGAGCAGTTCTTC
NA | TRBJ1-2 | TRBV4-3 | NA | CASSQVVSGNYGYTF | TGCGCCAGCAGCCAAGTAGTTTCGGGGAACTATGGCTACACCTTC
NA | TRBJ1-1 | TRBV19 | NA | CASIPNGRGTEAFF | TGTGCCAGTATACCCAATGGCAGGGGCACTGAAGCTTTCTTT
TRBD1 | TRBJ1-2 | TRBV5-6 | NA | CASSQTGIGDYGYTF | TGTGCCAGCAGCCAGACAGGGATAGGGGACTATGGCTACACCTTC
TRBD2 | TRBJ2-1 | TRBV7-9 | NA | CASRLAGGSYNEQFF | TGTGCCAGCAGGCTGGCCGGGGGGTCCTACAATGAGCAGTTCTTC
NA | TRBJ2-7 | TRBV4-1 | NA | CASSQVYTPSVTPYEQYF | TGCGCCAGCAGCCAAGTATACACCCCCAGCGTAACCCCCTACGAGCAGTACTTC
TRBD1 | TRBJ1-2 | TRBV28 | NA | CASSTDRGNYGYTF | TGTGCCAGCAGTACGGACAGGGGAAACTATGGCTACACCTTC
NA | TRBJ2-1 | TRBV11-2 | NA | CASSFEPTGSSYNEQFF | TGTGCCAGCAGCTTCGAACCGACAGGTAGCTCCTACAATGAGCAGTTCTTC
TRBD1 | TRBJ2-7 | TRBV7-9 | NA | CASSRVVDRATYEQYF | TGTGCCAGCAGCCGAGTGGTCGACAGGGCCACCTACGAGCAGTACTTC
TRBD2 | TRBJ2-7 | TRBV2 | NA | CASSGWLAGQSYEQYF | TGTGCCAGCAGTGGTTGGCTAGCGGGACAGTCCTACGAGCAGTACTTC
NA | TRBJ2-7 | TRBV28 | NA | CASSFASERVGEQYF | TGTGCCAGCAGTTTTGCGTCGGAGAGAGTGGGCGAGCAGTACTTC
NA | TRBJ1-2 | TRBV7-9 | NA | CASSLFPDWVTASIGYTF | TGTGCCAGCAGCTTATTTCCTGATTGGGTAACCGCCTCGATTGGCTACACCTTC
NA | TRBJ1-1 | TRBV7-9 | few | CASSYGIGEAFF | TGTGCCAGCAGCTATGGTATTGGTGAAGCTTTCTTT
TRBD1 | TRBJ1-4 | TRBV6-6 | NA | CASSRTRTGTDEKLFF | TGTGCCAGCAGCCGTACCAGGACAGGGACGGATGAAAAACTGTTTTTT
NA | TRBJ1-4 | TRBV28 | NA | CASSGWGIKEKLFF | TGTGCCAGCAGTGGATGGGGGATCAAGGAAAAACTGTTTTTT
TRBD2 | TRBJ2-2 | TRBV7-7 | NA | CASSPRLAGSNTGELFF | TGTGCCAGCAGCCCTCGACTAGCGGGATCGAACACCGGGGAGCTGTTTTTT
NA | TRBJ2-7 | TRBV27 | NA | CASSLLGEGYEQYF | TGTGCCAGCAGTTTACTCGGGGAAGGCTACGAGCAGTACTTC
TRBD1 | TRBJ1-1 | TRBV7-9 | NA | CASHRGGNTEAFF | TGTGCCAGCCACAGGGGCGGGAACACTGAAGCTTTCTTT
NA | TRBJ1-2 | TRBV28 | NA | CASSFRGHLTIGYTF | TGTGCCAGCAGTTTTAGGGGACACCTTACTATAGGCTACACCTTC
NA | TRBJ1-2 | TRBV15 | NA | CATSRGGLDYGYTF | TGTGCCACCAGCAGAGGGGGATTGGACTATGGCTACACCTTC
NA | TRBJ2-3 | TRBV6-4 | NA | CASSAIVGAPDTQYF | TGTGCCAGCAGTGCCATCGTGGGAGCACCAGATACGCAGTATTTT
TRBD1 | TRBJ1-1 | TRBV2 | NA | CASTKGGAGAFF | TGTGCCAGCACGAAAGGGGGCGCGGGAGCTTTCTTT
NA | TRBJ2-1 | TRBV19 | few | CATEVGAYNEQFF | TGTGCCACCGAGGTAGGTGCCTACAATGAGCAGTTCTTC
TRBD1 | TRBJ2-1 | TRBV7-9 | NA | CASEGDRELGEQFF | TGTGCCAGCGAGGGGGACAGGGAGCTTGGTGAGCAGTTCTTC
NA | TRBJ2-7 | TRBV19 | NA | CASSGGDSPYEQYF | TGTGCCAGTAGTGGAGGGGACAGCCCCTACGAGCAGTACTTC
NA | TRBJ1-1 | TRBV19 | NA | CASSMDRRGSPAFF | TGTGCCAGTAGTATGGATCGCAGGGGCTCGCCAGCTTTCTTT
TRBD2 | TRBJ2-7 | TRBV9 | NA | CASSPSGSRSYEQYF | TGTGCCAGCAGCCCAAGCGGGAGTCGGTCCTACGAGCAGTACTTC
NA | TRBJ2-7 | TRBV9 | NA | CASSVGNGITVLDEQYF | TGTGCCAGCAGCGTAGGGAATGGGATCACCGTTCTGGACGAGCAGTACTTC
NA | TRBJ2-1 | TRBV9 | NA | CASSGSGTLRGNEQFF | TGTGCCAGCAGCGGGTCCGGGACCCTCCGGGGGAATGAGCAGTTCTTC
NA | TRBJ2-3 | TRBV5-6 | NA | CASSLMFGGASTDTQYF | TGTGCCAGCAGCTTGATGTTCGGAGGGGCTAGCACAGATACGCAGTATTTT
TRBD2 | TRBJ2-5 | TRBV28 | NA | CASSRTSGRETQYF | TGTGCCAGCAGTCGGACTAGCGGGAGAGAGACCCAGTACTTC
NA | TRBJ2-7 | TRBV10-3 | NA | CAISELAVSYEQYF | TGTGCCATCAGTGAGTTGGCAGTCTCCTACGAGCAGTACTTC
NA | TRBJ1-5 | TRBV7-9 | NA | CASSLGGAGNQPQHF | TGTGCCAGCAGCTTAGGAGGGGCTGGCAATCAGCCCCAGCATTTT
NA | TRBJ1-2 | TRBV7-9 | few | CASSLAGSLGDGYTF | TGTGCCAGCAGCTTAGCGGGGTCTCTTGGGGATGGCTACACCTTC
NA | TRBJ2-2 | TRBV28 | NA | CASSLVRVNTGELFF | TGTGCCAGCAGTTTAGTCAGGGTGAACACCGGGGAGCTGTTTTTT
TRBD1 | TRBJ2-7 | TRBV2 | NA | CASSEYDRVNEQYF | TGTGCCAGCAGTGAATATGACAGGGTAAACGAGCAGTACTTC
NA | TRBJ2-1 | TRBV9 | once | CASSGHRGEEQFF | TGTGCCAGCAGCGGCCATCGGGGTGAGGAGCAGTTCTTC
NA | TRBJ1-4 | TRBV5-4 | NA | CASSRRGETNEKLFF | TGTGCCAGCAGCCGGCGAGGGGAGACTAATGAAAAACTGTTTTTT